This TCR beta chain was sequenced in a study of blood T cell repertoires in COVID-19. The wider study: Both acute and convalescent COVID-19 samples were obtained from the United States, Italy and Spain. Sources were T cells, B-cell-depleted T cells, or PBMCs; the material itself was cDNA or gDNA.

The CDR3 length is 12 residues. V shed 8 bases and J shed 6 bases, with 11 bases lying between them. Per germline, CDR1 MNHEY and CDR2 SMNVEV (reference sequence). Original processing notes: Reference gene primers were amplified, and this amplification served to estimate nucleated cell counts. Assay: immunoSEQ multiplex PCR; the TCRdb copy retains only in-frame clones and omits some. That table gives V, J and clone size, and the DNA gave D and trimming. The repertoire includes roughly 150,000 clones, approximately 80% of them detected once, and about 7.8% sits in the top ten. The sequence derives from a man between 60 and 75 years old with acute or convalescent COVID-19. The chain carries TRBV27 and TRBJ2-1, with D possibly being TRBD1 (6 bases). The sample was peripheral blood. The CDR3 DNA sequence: TGTGCCAGCCGTGGACAGACCAATGAGCAGTTCTTC. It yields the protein CASRGQTNEQFF.